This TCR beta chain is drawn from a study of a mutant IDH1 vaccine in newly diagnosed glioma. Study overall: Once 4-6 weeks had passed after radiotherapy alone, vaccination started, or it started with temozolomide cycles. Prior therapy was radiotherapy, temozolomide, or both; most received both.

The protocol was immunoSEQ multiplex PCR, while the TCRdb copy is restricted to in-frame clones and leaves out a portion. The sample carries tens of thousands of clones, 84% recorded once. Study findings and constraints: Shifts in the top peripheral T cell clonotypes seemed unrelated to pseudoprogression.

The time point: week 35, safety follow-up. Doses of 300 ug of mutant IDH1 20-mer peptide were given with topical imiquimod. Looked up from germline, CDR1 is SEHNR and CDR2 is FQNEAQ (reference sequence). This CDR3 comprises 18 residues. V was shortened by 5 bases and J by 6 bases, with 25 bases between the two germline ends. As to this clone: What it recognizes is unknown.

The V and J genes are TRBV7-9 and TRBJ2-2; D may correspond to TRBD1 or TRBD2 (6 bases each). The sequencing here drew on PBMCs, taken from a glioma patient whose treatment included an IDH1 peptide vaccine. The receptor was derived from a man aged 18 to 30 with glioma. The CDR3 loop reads CASSPTSPGTRGAGELFF. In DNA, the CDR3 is TGTGCCAGCAGCCCTACCTCACCCGGGACGAGGGGGGCCGGGGAGCTGTTTTTT.